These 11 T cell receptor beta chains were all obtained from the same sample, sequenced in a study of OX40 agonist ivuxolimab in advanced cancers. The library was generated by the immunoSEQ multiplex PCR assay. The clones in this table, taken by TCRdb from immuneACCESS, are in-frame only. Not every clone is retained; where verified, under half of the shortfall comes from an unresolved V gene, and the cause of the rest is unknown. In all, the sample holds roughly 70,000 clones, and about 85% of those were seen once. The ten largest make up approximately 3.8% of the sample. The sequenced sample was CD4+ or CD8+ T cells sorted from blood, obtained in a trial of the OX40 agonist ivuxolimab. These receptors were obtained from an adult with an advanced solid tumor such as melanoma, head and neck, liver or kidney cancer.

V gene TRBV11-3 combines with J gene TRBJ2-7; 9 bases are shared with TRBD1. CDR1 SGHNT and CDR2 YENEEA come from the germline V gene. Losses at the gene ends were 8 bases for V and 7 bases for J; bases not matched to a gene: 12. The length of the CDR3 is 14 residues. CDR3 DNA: TGTGCCAGCTCAGTTGGGACAGGGATGGGTGAGCAGTACTTC. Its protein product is CASSVGTGMGEQYF.

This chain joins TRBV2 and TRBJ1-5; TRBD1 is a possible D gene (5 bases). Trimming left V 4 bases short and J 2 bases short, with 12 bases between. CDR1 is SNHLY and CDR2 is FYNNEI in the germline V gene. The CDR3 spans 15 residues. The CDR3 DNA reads TGTGCCAGCAGTGCAGGGTCGTTAGGCAATCAGCCCCAGCATTTT. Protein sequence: CASSAGSLGNQPQHF.

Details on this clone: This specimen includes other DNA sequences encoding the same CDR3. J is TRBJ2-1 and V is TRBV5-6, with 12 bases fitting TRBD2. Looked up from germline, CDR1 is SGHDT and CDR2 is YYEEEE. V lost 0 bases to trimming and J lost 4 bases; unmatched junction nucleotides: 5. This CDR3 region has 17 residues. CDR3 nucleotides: TGTGCCAGCAGCTTGGGGCTAGCGGGAGGGCAGTACAATGAGCAGTTCTTC. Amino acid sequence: CASSLGLAGGQYNEQFF.

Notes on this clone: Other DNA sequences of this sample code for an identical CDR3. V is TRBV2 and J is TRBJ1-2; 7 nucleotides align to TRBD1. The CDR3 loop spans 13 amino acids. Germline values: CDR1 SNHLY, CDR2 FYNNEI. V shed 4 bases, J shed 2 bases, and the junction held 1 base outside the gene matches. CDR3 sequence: CASSGQGNYGYTF. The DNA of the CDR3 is TGTGCCAGCAGTGGACAGGGCAACTATGGCTACACCTTC.

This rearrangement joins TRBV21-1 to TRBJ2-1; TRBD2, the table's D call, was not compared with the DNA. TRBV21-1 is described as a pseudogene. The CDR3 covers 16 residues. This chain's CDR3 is CASSKGCGRCYNEQFF. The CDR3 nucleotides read TGTGCCAGCAGCAAAGGGTGCGGGAGGTGTTACAATGAGCAGTTCTTC.

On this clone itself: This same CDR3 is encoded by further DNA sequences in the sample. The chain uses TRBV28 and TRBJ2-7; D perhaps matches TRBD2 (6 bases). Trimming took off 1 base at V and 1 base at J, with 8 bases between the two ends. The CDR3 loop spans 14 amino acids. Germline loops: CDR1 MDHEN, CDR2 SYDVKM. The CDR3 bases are TGTGCCAGCAGTTTATTGGCGGGATCCTACGAGCAGTACTTC. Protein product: CASSLLAGSYEQYF.

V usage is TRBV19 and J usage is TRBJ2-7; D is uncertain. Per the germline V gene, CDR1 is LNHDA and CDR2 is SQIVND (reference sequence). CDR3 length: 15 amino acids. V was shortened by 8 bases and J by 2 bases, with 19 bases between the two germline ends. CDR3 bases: TGTGCCAGTCTACCGCTCGGGCGCCCGCCCTACGAGCAGTACTTC. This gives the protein CASLPLGRPPYEQYF.

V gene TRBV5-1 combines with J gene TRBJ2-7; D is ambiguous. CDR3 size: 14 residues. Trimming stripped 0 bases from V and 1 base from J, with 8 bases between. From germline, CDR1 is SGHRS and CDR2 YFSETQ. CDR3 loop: CASSLGLESYEQYF. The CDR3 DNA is TGCGCCAGCAGCTTGGGCCTGGAGTCCTACGAGCAGTACTTC.

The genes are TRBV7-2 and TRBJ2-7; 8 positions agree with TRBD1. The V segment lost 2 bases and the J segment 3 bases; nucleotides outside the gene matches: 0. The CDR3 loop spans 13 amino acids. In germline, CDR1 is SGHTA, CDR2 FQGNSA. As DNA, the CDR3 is TGTGCCAGCAGCTTAACAGGGGGCTACGAGCAGTACTTC. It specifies CASSLTGGYEQYF.

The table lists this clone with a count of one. CDR3 DNA sequence: TGTGCCAGCAGCCAACTGGGCGGAAGCTCCTACGAGCAGTACTTC. It is translated as CASSQLGGSSYEQYF. This chain joins TRBV5-6 and TRBJ2-7; the D is unclear. CDR3 length: 15 amino acids. From germline, CDR1 is SGHDT and CDR2 YYEEEE. V shed 4 bases and J shed 0 bases, with 14 bases lying between them.

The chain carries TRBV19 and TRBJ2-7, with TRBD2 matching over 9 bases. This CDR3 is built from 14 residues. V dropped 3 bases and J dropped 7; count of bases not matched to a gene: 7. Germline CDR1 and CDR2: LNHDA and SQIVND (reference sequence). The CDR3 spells CASSILGLAREQYF. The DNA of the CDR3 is TGTGCCAGTAGTATTTTGGGACTAGCAAGGGAGCAGTACTTC.